One TCR beta chain is described in this entry. The sample belongs to a study of T cell changes during pregnancy in multiple sclerosis. V trimming: 6 bases; J trimming: 5 bases; junction bases outside the gene matches: 5. CDR3 length: 13 amino acids. Germline CDR1 and CDR2: SNHLY and FYNNEI. Here immunoSEQ multiplex PCR was the method, and the copy in TCRdb shows in-frame clones only, minus some. This sample has fewer than 85,000 clones, with 80% to 95% found just once. The clonotype comes from a female donor in good health, enrolled as a control in a pregnancy study. The chain uses TRBV2 and TRBJ2-3, with TRBD1 matching over 7 bases. The sequences come from peripheral blood, collected in the first trimester of pregnancy. Here the CDR3 reads CASRGTAGDTQYF. CDR3 sequence (DNA): TGTGCCAGCAGGGGGACAGCAGGAGATACGCAGTATTTT.